A selection of T cell receptor beta chains follows, all from one sample in a study of CD8 T cells in ankylosing spondylitis. TCRdb reanalysed the 5' RACE reads using MiXCR and keeps one entry per CDR3 protein. This table has around 770,000 distinct CDR3 sequences, roughly 19% appearing once. What was sequenced was blood, either unsorted or a sorted T cell fraction (not recorded which). The receptor set was obtained from a male donor with ankylosing spondylitis. Each CDR3 is given with its conserved first and last residue. The order of the fields is V gene, D gene, J gene, clone size, CDR3 protein, CDR3 DNA. D genes are given only for firm matches. Expanded clones get a size class; other rows say once, few or many, or leave the size out.

V: TRBV20-1
D: -
J: TRBJ2-5
size: -
CDR3: CSARVWGGLQETQYF
DNA: TGCAGTGCTAGAGTATGGGGGGGGCTGCAAGAGACCCAGTACTTC

V: TRBV6-5
D: -
J: TRBJ2-1
size: few
CDR3: CASSFTSSSAPSSYNEQFF
DNA: TGTGCCAGCAGTTTTACTAGCTCTAGCGCGCCGAGCTCCTACAATGAGCAGTTCTTC

V: TRBV27
D: -
J: TRBJ2-7
size: once
CDR3: CASKDSFSYEQYF
DNA: TGTGCCAGCAAGGACTCGTTTTCCTACGAGCAGTACTTC

V: TRBV10-2
D: -
J: TRBJ1-1
size: few
CDR3: CASYRGGINTEAFF
DNA: TGCGCCAGCTACCGGGGGGGGATTAACACTGAAGCTTTCTTT

V: TRBV5-1
D: TRBD2
J: TRBJ2-1
size: few
CDR3: CASSLAVASGSLDEQFF
DNA: TGCGCCAGCAGCTTGGCCGTGGCTAGCGGGAGTCTCGATGAGCAGTTCTTC

V: TRBV7-9
D: -
J: TRBJ2-7
size: few
CDR3: CASSLAGIHEQYF
DNA: TGTGCCAGCAGCTTAGCGGGTATCCACGAGCAGTACTTC

V: TRBV9
D: TRBD2
J: TRBJ2-7
size: -
CDR3: CASSVSGTSVEQYF
DNA: TGTGCCAGCAGCGTCTCCGGGACTAGCGTCGAGCAGTACTTC

V: TRBV27
D: TRBD2
J: TRBJ2-7
size: -
CDR3: CASRRDRLAEPYEQYF
DNA: TGTGCCAGCAGACGGGATCGGCTAGCGGAGCCCTACGAGCAGTACTTC

V: TRBV20-1
D: TRBD2
J: TRBJ2-1
size: -
CDR3: CSASGGANEQFF
DNA: TGCAGTGCTAGCGGGGGGGCAAATGAGCAGTTCTTC

V: TRBV11-1
D: TRBD1
J: TRBJ2-1
size: few
CDR3: CASSYGQGASYNEQFF
DNA: TGTGCCAGCAGCTACGGACAGGGGGCTTCCTACAATGAGCAGTTCTTC

V: TRBV7-2
D: -
J: TRBJ1-5
size: -
CDR3: CASSLDGGYQPQHF
DNA: TGTGCCAGCAGCTTAGACGGGGGGTATCAGCCCCAGCATTTT

V: TRBV27
D: -
J: TRBJ1-1
size: -
CDR3: CASSFGADTEAFF
DNA: TGTGCCAGCAGTTTCGGGGCGGACACTGAAGCTTTCTTT

V: TRBV6-2/TRBV6-3
D: TRBD1
J: TRBJ2-1
size: -
CDR3: CASSLYRDRGQFF
DNA: TGTGCCAGCAGTTTATACCGGGACAGGGGGCAGTTCTTC

V: TRBV20-1
D: -
J: TRBJ2-7
size: -
CDR3: CSARDSQAPTYEQYF
DNA: TGCAGTGCTAGAGATTCACAGGCCCCTACCTACGAGCAGTACTTC

V: TRBV7-9
D: TRBD2
J: TRBJ2-1
size: -
CDR3: CASSIGLAYEQFF
DNA: TGTGCCAGCAGCATCGGACTAGCCTATGAGCAGTTCTTC

V: TRBV12-3/TRBV12-4
D: -
J: TRBJ2-5
size: few
CDR3: CASSPRLYQETQYF
DNA: TGTGCCAGCAGTCCCCGCCTCTACCAAGAGACCCAGTACTTC

V: TRBV25-1
D: -
J: TRBJ1-2
size: few
CDR3: CASSEYPGAGYTF
DNA: TGTGCCAGCAGTGAATATCCGGGGGCTGGCTACACCTTC

V: TRBV7-3
D: -
J: TRBJ1-1
size: many
CDR3: CASSLSLYTEAFF
DNA: TGTGCCAGCAGCTTATCTCTATACACTGAAGCTTTCTTT

V: TRBV4-1
D: TRBD2
J: TRBJ2-1
size: -
CDR3: CASSQASGSYNEQFF
DNA: TGCGCCAGCAGCCAAGCTAGCGGGAGTTACAATGAGCAGTTCTTC

V: TRBV12-3/TRBV12-4
D: -
J: TRBJ1-3
size: -
CDR3: CASTQALSGNTIYF
DNA: TGTGCCAGCACCCAGGCCCTCTCTGGAAACACCATATATTTT

V: TRBV12-3/TRBV12-4
D: -
J: TRBJ1-2
size: -
CDR3: CASSFGLSYGYTF
DNA: TGTGCCAGCAGCTTTGGGCTGAGCTATGGCTACACCTTC

V: TRBV5-1
D: -
J: TRBJ2-5
size: -
CDR3: CASSPESAFSYRTQYF
DNA: TGCGCCAGCAGCCCGGAAAGTGCCTTTTCGTATAGGACCCAGTACTTC

V: TRBV4-1
D: -
J: TRBJ2-3
size: -
CDR3: CASSQGMGGHPSSTDTQYF
DNA: TGCGCCAGCAGCCAAGGGATGGGGGGACACCCCTCTAGCACAGATACGCAGTATTTT

V: TRBV2
D: TRBD1
J: TRBJ2-7
size: once
CDR3: CASSEGTGTSYEQYF
DNA: TGTGCCAGCAGTGAGGGGACAGGGACCTCCTACGAGCAGTACTTC

V: TRBV27
D: -
J: TRBJ2-7
size: -
CDR3: CASSLKTIGAEQYF
DNA: TGTGCCAGCAGTTTAAAAACCATTGGCGCCGAGCAGTACTTC

V: TRBV10-3
D: TRBD2
J: TRBJ2-7
size: many
CDR3: CAISESGSSGRARVNEQYF
DNA: TGTGCCATCAGTGAGTCGGGAAGTAGCGGGAGGGCCCGGGTGAACGAGCAGTACTTC

V: TRBV12-3/TRBV12-4
D: -
J: TRBJ2-7
size: -
CDR3: CASSLTDHYEQYF
DNA: TGTGCCAGCAGCCTAACGGACCACTACGAGCAGTACTTC

V: TRBV7-9
D: -
J: TRBJ1-2
size: few
CDR3: CASSPQGSNTYGYTF
DNA: TGTGCCAGCAGCCCTCAGGGCAGCAACACATATGGCTACACCTTC

V: TRBV20-1
D: TRBD1
J: TRBJ1-5
size: few
CDR3: CSARPDRGGQPQHF
DNA: TGCAGTGCTAGACCCGACAGGGGCGGCCAGCCCCAGCATTTT

V: TRBV6-1
D: -
J: TRBJ2-1
size: -
CDR3: CASSSPALAYNEQFF
DNA: TGTGCCAGCAGCTCCCCAGCTTTGGCCTACAATGAGCAGTTCTTC

V: TRBV7-2
D: -
J: TRBJ2-3
size: -
CDR3: CASSYGGPRRDTQYF
DNA: TGTGCCAGCAGTTACGGGGGGCCCCGTCGAGATACGCAGTATTTT

V: TRBV7-8
D: TRBD1
J: TRBJ1-6
size: few
CDR3: CASSWSTGEGSPLHF
DNA: TGTGCCAGCAGCTGGTCGACAGGGGAGGGGTCACCCCTCCACTTT

V: TRBV11-2
D: -
J: TRBJ1-6
size: -
CDR3: CASSLGLNSPLHF
DNA: TGTGCCAGCAGCTTAGGCCTCAATTCACCCCTCCACTTT

V: TRBV6-2/TRBV6-3
D: -
J: TRBJ2-3
size: few
CDR3: CASSSFGTSNTDTQYF
DNA: TGTGCCAGCAGTTCTTTCGGGACCTCAAACACAGATACGCAGTATTTT

V: TRBV3-1
D: -
J: TRBJ1-5
size: few
CDR3: CASSDVWGQPQHF
DNA: TGTGCCAGCAGCGACGTTTGGGGTCAGCCCCAGCATTTT

V: TRBV7-9
D: TRBD1
J: TRBJ2-7
size: few
CDR3: CASRGDRDSYEQYF
DNA: TGTGCCAGCAGAGGAGACAGGGACTCCTACGAGCAGTACTTC

V: TRBV27
D: -
J: TRBJ2-7
size: few
CDR3: CASSFGSGPYYEQYF
DNA: TGTGCCAGCAGTTTTGGCAGCGGCCCTTACTACGAGCAGTACTTC

V: TRBV2
D: TRBD2
J: TRBJ2-1
size: -
CDR3: CASSTQDPGGGGEQFF
DNA: TGTGCCAGCAGTACCCAGGACCCGGGAGGCGGTGGTGAGCAGTTCTTC

V: TRBV6-2/TRBV6-3
D: TRBD2
J: TRBJ2-7
size: few
CDR3: CASRQSGTIYEQYF
DNA: TGTGCCAGCAGGCAGAGCGGGACTATCTACGAGCAGTACTTC

V: TRBV30
D: -
J: TRBJ2-5
size: -
CDR3: CASTLGLSETQYF
DNA: TGTGCCTCCACCCTAGGACTGTCAGAGACCCAGTACTTC

V: TRBV4-1
D: -
J: TRBJ1-3
size: few
CDR3: CASSQDRGYSGNTIYF
DNA: TGCGCCAGCAGCCAAGACCGGGGCTACTCTGGAAACACCATATATTTT

V: TRBV7-2
D: TRBD1
J: TRBJ2-2
size: many
CDR3: CASADIGQGVNTGELFF
DNA: TGTGCCAGCGCCGATATCGGACAGGGGGTTAACACCGGGGAGCTGTTTTTT

V: TRBV11-1
D: -
J: TRBJ2-5
size: few
CDR3: CASNNQVYQETQYF
DNA: TGTGCCAGCAACAACCAGGTGTACCAAGAGACCCAGTACTTC

V: TRBV27
D: -
J: TRBJ1-6
size: -
CDR3: CASSPRGRDSPLHF
DNA: TGTGCCAGCAGTCCCCGGGGGAGGGATTCACCCCTCCACTTT

V: TRBV12-3/TRBV12-4
D: TRBD1
J: TRBJ2-7
size: -
CDR3: CASSLAGAGGAYEQYF
DNA: TGTGCCAGCAGTTTAGCGGGGGCAGGGGGCGCCTACGAGCAGTACTTC

V: TRBV7-2
D: TRBD1
J: TRBJ2-7
size: -
CDR3: CASSLALTGQGYEQYF
DNA: TGTGCCAGCAGCTTAGCGCTAACCGGACAGGGCTACGAGCAGTACTTC

V: TRBV27
D: TRBD2
J: TRBJ2-7
size: -
CDR3: CASSPWTSGRLEQYF
DNA: TGTGCCAGCAGTCCATGGACTAGCGGGAGACTCGAGCAGTACTTC

V: TRBV5-6
D: -
J: TRBJ2-1
size: few
CDR3: CASSLVFRNNEQFF
DNA: TGTGCCAGCAGCCTTGTTTTTCGGAACAATGAGCAGTTCTTC

V: TRBV27
D: -
J: TRBJ2-7
size: -
CDR3: CASSFDGDPSYEQYF
DNA: TGTGCCAGCAGTTTTGATGGGGACCCCTCCTACGAGCAGTACTTC

V: TRBV30
D: -
J: TRBJ2-1
size: few
CDR3: CAWSGSSYNEQFF
DNA: TGTGCCTGGAGCGGGAGCTCCTACAATGAGCAGTTCTTC

V: TRBV12-3/TRBV12-4
D: TRBD2
J: TRBJ2-7
size: -
CDR3: CASWGSRTTRGDEQYF
DNA: TGTGCCAGCTGGGGATCCCGTACAACACGGGGGGACGAGCAGTACTTC

V: TRBV12-3/TRBV12-4
D: -
J: TRBJ2-1
size: few
CDR3: CASSLPLTGSEQFF
DNA: TGTGCCAGCAGTTTACCCCTCACAGGAAGTGAGCAGTTCTTC

V: TRBV20-1
D: -
J: TRBJ1-1
size: -
CDR3: CSAPQWGETEAFF
DNA: TGCAGTGCTCCCCAGTGGGGGGAGACTGAAGCTTTCTTT

V: TRBV29-1
D: -
J: TRBJ2-7
size: -
CDR3: CSVEAYGASYEQYF
DNA: TGCAGCGTTGAGGCTTATGGGGCGAGCTACGAGCAGTACTTC

V: TRBV12-3/TRBV12-4
D: -
J: TRBJ1-3
size: -
CDR3: CASSLVRSGNTIYF
DNA: TGTGCCAGCAGTTTGGTCCGCTCTGGAAACACCATATATTTT

V: TRBV7-9
D: TRBD1
J: TRBJ2-7
size: -
CDR3: CASSKRDRAYEQYF
DNA: TGTGCCAGCAGCAAACGGGACAGGGCCTACGAGCAGTACTTC

V: TRBV27
D: TRBD1
J: TRBJ2-7
size: -
CDR3: CASSPDRDRAYEQYF
DNA: TGTGCCAGCTCCCCGGACAGGGACAGGGCGTACGAGCAGTACTTC

V: TRBV12-3/TRBV12-4
D: TRBD1
J: TRBJ1-3
size: few
CDR3: CASTGAISGNTIYF
DNA: TGTGCCAGTACAGGGGCCATCTCTGGAAACACCATATATTTT

V: TRBV28
D: -
J: TRBJ2-7
size: -
CDR3: CASRRHTGLSSYEQYF
DNA: TGTGCCAGCAGGCGACACACAGGACTTAGCTCCTACGAGCAGTACTTC

V: TRBV12-3/TRBV12-4
D: -
J: TRBJ2-3
size: few
CDR3: CASSTANTQYF
DNA: TGTGCCAGCAGTACTGCGAATACGCAGTATTTT